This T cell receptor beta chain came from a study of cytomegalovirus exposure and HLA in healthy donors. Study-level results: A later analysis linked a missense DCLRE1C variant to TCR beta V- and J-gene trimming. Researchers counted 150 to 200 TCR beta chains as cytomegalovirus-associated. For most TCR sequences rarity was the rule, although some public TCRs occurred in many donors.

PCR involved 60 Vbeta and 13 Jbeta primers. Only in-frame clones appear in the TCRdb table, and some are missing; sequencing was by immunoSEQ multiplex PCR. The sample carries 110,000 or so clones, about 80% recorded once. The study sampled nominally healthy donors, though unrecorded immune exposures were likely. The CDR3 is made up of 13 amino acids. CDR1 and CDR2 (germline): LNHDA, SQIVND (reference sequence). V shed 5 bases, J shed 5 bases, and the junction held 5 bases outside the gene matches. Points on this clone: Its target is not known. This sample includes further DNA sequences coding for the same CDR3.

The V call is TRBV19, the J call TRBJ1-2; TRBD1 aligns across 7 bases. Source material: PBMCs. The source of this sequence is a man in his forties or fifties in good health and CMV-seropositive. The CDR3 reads CASSDRVGYGYTF. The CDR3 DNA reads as TGTGCCAGTAGTGACAGGGTCGGGTATGGCTACACCTTC.